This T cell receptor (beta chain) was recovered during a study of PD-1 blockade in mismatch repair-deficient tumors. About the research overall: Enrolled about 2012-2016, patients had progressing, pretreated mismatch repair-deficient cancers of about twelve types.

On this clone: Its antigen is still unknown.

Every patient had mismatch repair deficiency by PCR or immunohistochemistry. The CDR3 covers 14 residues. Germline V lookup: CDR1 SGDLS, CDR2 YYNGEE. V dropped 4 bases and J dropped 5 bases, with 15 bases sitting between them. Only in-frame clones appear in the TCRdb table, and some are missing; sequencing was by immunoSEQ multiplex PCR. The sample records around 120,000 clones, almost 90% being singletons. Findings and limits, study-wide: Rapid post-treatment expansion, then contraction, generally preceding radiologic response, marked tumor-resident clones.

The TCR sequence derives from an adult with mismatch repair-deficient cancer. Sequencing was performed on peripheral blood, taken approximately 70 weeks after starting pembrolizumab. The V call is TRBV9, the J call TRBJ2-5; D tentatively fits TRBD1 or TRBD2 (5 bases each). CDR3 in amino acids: CASSLTGALETQYF. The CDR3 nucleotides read TGTGCCAGCAGCTTAACCGGGGCCTTGGAGACCCAGTACTTC.